The clone carrying this T cell receptor beta chain was counted at least ten times. The record originates from a study of regulatory T cells in long-lasting Graves disease. For the study at large: Duration of antithyroid drug therapy among newly diagnosed Graves' patients was under 3 months.

V was trimmed by 6 bases and J by 1 base, leaving 9 bases between them. The CDR3 length is 12 residues. CDR1 is DFQATT, CDR2 SNEGSKA, per germline (reference sequence). The time point is: newly diagnosed GD, antithyroid drugs for less than 3 months. Extracted RNA from PBMCs served as the source of the TCR library. Library construction for TCR beta used iRepertoire HTBI primers and Arm-PCR of CDR3 regions. TCRdb independently ran MiXCR on the multiplex PCR reads; one entry per CDR3 protein. The repertoire holds around 480,000 distinct CDR3 sequences, with about 16% as singletons. This sample was shared with a second study, whose subject was T cells in Graves' hyperthyroidism and ophthalmopathy.

This sequence originates from a woman aged 35-65 years with Graves disease. Sequences were derived from peripheral blood mononuclear cells (PBMCs), sampled at new diagnosis, from a patient treated with antithyroid drugs. The genes are TRBV20-1 and TRBJ1-1; the D is unclear. This CDR3 reads CSATPSNTEAFF. The CDR3, as DNA: TGCAGTGCAACCCCGTCGAACACTGAAGCTTTCTTT.